The 10 T cell receptor beta chains given below trace back to one sample, sequenced in a study of T cells after yellow fever vaccination. TCRdb called the 5' RACE reads again in MiXCR, with one record for every CDR3 protein. The sample records about 370,000 distinct CDR3 sequences, around 10% being singletons. Sequences were derived from PBMCs, sampled on the day of the first yellow fever vaccination. All receptors derive from a man between 18 and 29 years old who received the YFV17D yellow fever vaccine.

In its sample, this clonotype was seen many times. The V call is TRBV18, the J call TRBJ2-1, with a possible D match to TRBD2 (5 bases). The CDR3 sequence is 13 residues long. Per the germline V gene, CDR1 is KGHSH and CDR2 is LQKENI. V gave up 3 bases and J gave up 5 bases, with 8 bases separating them. The CDR3 coding sequence is TGTGCCAGCTCACCGCCGGGGAACAATGAGCAGTTCTTC. Protein sequence: CASSPPGNNEQFF.

The CDR3 reads CASSQTGLENIQYF. In nucleotides, the CDR3 is TGCGCCAGCAGCCAGACAGGGCTAGAAAACATTCAGTACTTC. This chain joins TRBV4-3 and TRBJ2-4; TRBD1 agrees at 7 bases. Unmatched junction bases numbered 4, after V lost 3 bases and J lost 5 bases. Germline V gene lookup returns CDR1 LGHNA and CDR2 YSLEER. The length of the CDR3 is 14 residues.

This chain links TRBV20-1 with TRBJ1-5; TRBD1 matches at 7 bases. Germline CDR1 is DFQATT and CDR2 is SNEGSKA (reference sequence). After removal of 3 bases from V and 5 bases from J, the junction contained 4 bases not matched to a gene. The CDR3 extends over 13 amino acids. The CDR3 coding sequence is TGCAGTGCTAGCCCCAGGGGGGATCAGCCCCAGCATTTT. Its protein is CSASPRGDQPQHF.

This clonotype was found a few times. V gene TRBV23-1 combines with J gene TRBJ2-2; TRBD2 matches 11 bases. TRBV23-1 is treated as an ORF (open reading frame) with a function not yet certain. The CDR3 totals 20 residues. Trimming at V came to 4 bases and at J to 2 bases, leaving 15 bases not matched to a gene. For the CDR3, the DNA is TGCGCCAGCAGTCCCGTTTCGACTAGCGGGGAGAAATTCAACACCGGGGAGCTGTTTTTT. Translating it yields CASSPVSTSGEKFNTGELFF.

The genes are TRBV11-2 and TRBJ2-3, with TRBD2 identical over 7 bases. After removal of 3 bases from V and 6 bases from J, the junction contained 6 bases not matched to a gene. Germline V gene sequence: CDR1 SGHAT, CDR2 FQNNGV. The CDR3 has 14 residues. CDR3 bases: TGTGCCAGCAGCTTCTCGGACGGGGGGGATACGCAGTATTTT. It yields the protein CASSFSDGGDTQYF.

This chain uses TRBV2 with TRBJ2-3, with D tentatively TRBD2 (7 bases). The germline V gene encodes CDR1 SNHLY and CDR2 FYNNEI. The germline V and J ends were trimmed by 7 bases and 6 bases, with 20 bases remaining between them. The CDR3 is made up of 15 amino acids. This CDR3 reads CASTPREGERDTQYF. The CDR3 DNA reads TGTGCCAGCACCCCGAGGGAGGGGGAAAGGGATACGCAGTATTTT.

V usage is TRBV20-1 and J usage is TRBJ1-1; the D gene is possibly TRBD1 (5 bases). This CDR3 region has 14 residues. The V gene's germline CDR1 is DFQATT and CDR2 SNEGSKA (reference sequence). V gave up 5 bases and J gave up 1 base, with 14 bases separating them. The CDR3 DNA is TGCAGTGCTCCGCCGGGGCCGGAGAACACTGAAGCTTTCTTT. Translation gives CSAPPGPENTEAFF.

In this sample, this clonotype turned up many times. The chain recombines TRBV5-1 with TRBJ2-3, with 9 bases lining up with TRBD2. Germline CDR1 and CDR2: SGHRS and YFSETQ. The CDR3 is 15 residues long. Germline trimming cut 4 bases from V and 2 bases from J; bases unmatched to any gene: 5. The CDR3 coding sequence is TGCGCCAGCAGCGCCGGGACTAGCAACACAGATACGCAGTATTTT. This encodes CASSAGTSNTDTQYF.

This clonotype occurred a few times. V and J are TRBV6-2 or TRBV6-3 and TRBJ1-5; 7 nucleotides agree with TRBD1. Germline loops: CDR1 MNHEY, CDR2 SVGEGT. Trimming removed 7 bases from V and 2 bases from J; junction bases left unmatched: 5. CDR3 length: 14 amino acids. The DNA for the CDR3 is TGTGCCAGCACCCCGACAGGGCGCAATCAGCCCCAGCATTTT. This translates into CASTPTGRNQPQHF.

This clonotype was observed a handful of times. This rearrangement joins TRBV3-1 to TRBJ2-3; tentative D call: TRBD1 (6 bases). This CDR3 comprises 14 residues. Germline V lookup: CDR1 LGHDT, CDR2 YNNKEL (reference sequence). Trimming removed 3 bases at V and 4 bases at J, with 11 bases between. This CDR3 reads CASSQAQGPDTQYF. For the CDR3, the DNA is TGTGCCAGCAGCCAGGCCCAGGGGCCAGATACGCAGTATTTT.